Below, one T cell receptor (beta chain) is given with its context. Sequencing was performed with immunoSEQ multiplex PCR; in TCRdb, only in-frame clones are kept and a portion is missing. The sample lists about 40,000 clones; 80% to 90% were seen once. The data originate from a study of T cell changes during pregnancy in multiple sclerosis. This CDR3 spans 15 amino acids. Germline loops: CDR1 SEHNR, CDR2 FQNEAQ (reference sequence). The ends were cut back, 6 bases at V and 6 bases at J, with 17 bases in the middle. Sequenced here: CD4+ T cells from peripheral blood mononuclear cells, sampled in the first trimester of pregnancy. The receptor's source is a female donor with multiple sclerosis, enrolled in a pregnancy study. This chain joins TRBV7-9 and TRBJ2-2, with D possibly being TRBD2 (6 bases). CDR3 nucleotide sequence: TGTGCCAGCAGTTTCCGGGACTCCAGGGCCGGGGAGCTGTTTTTT. This codes for CASSFRDSRAGELFF.